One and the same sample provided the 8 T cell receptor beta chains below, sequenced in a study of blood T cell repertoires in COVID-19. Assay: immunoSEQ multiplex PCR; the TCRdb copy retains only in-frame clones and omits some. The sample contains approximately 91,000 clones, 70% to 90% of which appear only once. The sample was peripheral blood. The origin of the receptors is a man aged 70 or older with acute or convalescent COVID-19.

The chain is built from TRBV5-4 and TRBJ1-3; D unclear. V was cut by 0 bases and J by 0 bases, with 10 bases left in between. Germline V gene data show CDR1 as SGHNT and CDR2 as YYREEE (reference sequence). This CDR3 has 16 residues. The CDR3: CASSLGAVSSGNTIYF. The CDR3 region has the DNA TGTGCCAGCAGCTTGGGTGCGGTGAGCTCTGGAAACACCATATATTTT.

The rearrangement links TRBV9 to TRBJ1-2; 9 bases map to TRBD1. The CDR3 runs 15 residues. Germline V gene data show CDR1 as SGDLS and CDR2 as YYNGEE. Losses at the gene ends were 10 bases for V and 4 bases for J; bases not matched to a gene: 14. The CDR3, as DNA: TGTGCCGGTAGTCCCGGGACAGGGACCTCCTATGGCTACACCTTC. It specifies CAGSPGTGTSYGYTF.

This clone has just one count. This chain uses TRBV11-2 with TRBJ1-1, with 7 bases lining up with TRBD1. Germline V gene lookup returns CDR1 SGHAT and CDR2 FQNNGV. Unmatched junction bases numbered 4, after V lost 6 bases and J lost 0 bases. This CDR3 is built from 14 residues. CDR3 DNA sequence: TGTGCCAGCAGACATACAGGGGTGAACACTGAAGCTTTCTTT. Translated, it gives CASRHTGVNTEAFF.

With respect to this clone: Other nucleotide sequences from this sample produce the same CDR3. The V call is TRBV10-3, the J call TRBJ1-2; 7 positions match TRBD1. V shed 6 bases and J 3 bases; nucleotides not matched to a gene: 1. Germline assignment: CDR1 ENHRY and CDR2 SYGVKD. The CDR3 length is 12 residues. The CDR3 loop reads CAISQGDYGYTF. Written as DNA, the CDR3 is TGTGCCATCAGCCAGGGGGACTATGGCTACACCTTC.

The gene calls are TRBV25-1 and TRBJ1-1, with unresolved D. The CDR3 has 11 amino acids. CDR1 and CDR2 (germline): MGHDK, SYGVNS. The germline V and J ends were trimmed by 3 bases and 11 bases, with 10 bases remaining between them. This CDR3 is CASSDRWEAFF. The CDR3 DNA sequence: TGTGCCAGCAGTGACAGGTGGGAGGCTTTCTTT.

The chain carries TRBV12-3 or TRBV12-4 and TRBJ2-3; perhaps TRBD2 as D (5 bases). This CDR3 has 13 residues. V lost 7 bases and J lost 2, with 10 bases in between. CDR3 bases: TGTGCCAGCATACGGGATTACACAGATACGCAGTATTTT. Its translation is CASIRDYTDTQYF.

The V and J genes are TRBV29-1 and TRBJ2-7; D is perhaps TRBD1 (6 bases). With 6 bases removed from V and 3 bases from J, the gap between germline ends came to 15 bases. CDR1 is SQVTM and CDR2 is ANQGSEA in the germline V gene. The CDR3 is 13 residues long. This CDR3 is CSVMDRGGYEQYF. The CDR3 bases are TGCAGCGTCATGGACAGAGGGGGCTACGAGCAGTACTTC.

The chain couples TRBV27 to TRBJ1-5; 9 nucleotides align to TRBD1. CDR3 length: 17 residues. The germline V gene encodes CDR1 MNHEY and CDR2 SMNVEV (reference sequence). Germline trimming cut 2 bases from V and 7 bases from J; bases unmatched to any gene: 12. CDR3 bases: TGTGCCAGCAGTTTACGTGTGGGGACAGGGACGGTGCAGCCCCAGCATTTT. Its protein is CASSLRVGTGTVQPQHF.